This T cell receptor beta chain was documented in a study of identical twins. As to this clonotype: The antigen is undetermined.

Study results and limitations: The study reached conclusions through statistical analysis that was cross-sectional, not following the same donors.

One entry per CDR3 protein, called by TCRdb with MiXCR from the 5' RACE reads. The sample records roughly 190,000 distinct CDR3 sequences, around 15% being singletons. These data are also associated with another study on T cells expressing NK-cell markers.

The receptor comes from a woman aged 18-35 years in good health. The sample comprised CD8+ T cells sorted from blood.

This chain's CDR3 is CASSGNHNEQFF. The CDR3 bases are TGTGCCAGCAGCGGGAACCACAATGAGCAGTTCTTC. V is TRBV9 and J is TRBJ2-1; D is undetermined. Germline V gene data show CDR1 as SGDLS and CDR2 as YYNGEE. V shed 3 bases and J shed 5 bases, with 6 bases lying between them. The CDR3 extends over 12 amino acids.